This T cell receptor beta chain appears in the sequencing data of a study of vaccination and CD4 T cells after COVID-19. The CDR3 consists of 13 residues. Germline assignment: CDR1 MNHNS and CDR2 SASEGT. V was cut by 8 bases and J by 5 bases, with 15 bases left in between. In regard to this clonotype: Its target is unknown.

Noted treatment: approximately 9-day PBMC culture with coronavirus spike peptide pools or control peptides (ViraFEST assay). Sequenced with the Oncomine TCR Beta short-read assay was DNA taken from cultured CD4+ T cells. MiXCR, run by TCRdb on the PCR reads, gives a single entry per CDR3 protein. The table records 13,000 or so distinct CDR3 sequences, roughly a quarter of them present only once. The material sequenced was CD4+ T cells from blood, cultured in vitro, taken before SARS-CoV-2 vaccination. The chain recombines TRBV6-1 with TRBJ1-2, with D unresolved. This sequence was found in a human donor who received a COVID-19 vaccine. CDR3 amino acids: CASGYGILYGYTF. CDR3 DNA: TGTGCCAGCGGATACGGGATACTATATGGCTACACCTTC.